What follows describes a single T cell receptor beta chain. Its antigen is not known. TCRdb re-derived calls from the 5' RACE reads in MiXCR, one entry per CDR3 protein. The table has a few hundred thousand distinct CDR3 sequences, around 8.8% seen once. The record originates from a study of identical twins. Study-wide results and limits: Memory repertoires showed no such pattern, whereas abundant cord blood beta clonotypes carried fewer insertions.

Another study also made use of these data, one on yellow fever vaccine responses in identical twins.

The source of this sequence is a woman under 30 in good health. The sample comprised CD8+ T cells sorted from blood.

The CDR3 here is CASSYSMEGINNEQFF. CDR3 DNA sequence: TGTGCCAGCAGTTACTCGATGGAGGGAATTAACAATGAGCAGTTCTTC. The chain has TRBV6-5 and TRBJ2-1; a weak D match, TRBD2 (6 bases). Germline V lookup: CDR1 MNHEY, CDR2 SVGAGI. This CDR3 comprises 16 residues. Trimming stripped 0 bases from V and 5 bases from J, with 14 bases between.